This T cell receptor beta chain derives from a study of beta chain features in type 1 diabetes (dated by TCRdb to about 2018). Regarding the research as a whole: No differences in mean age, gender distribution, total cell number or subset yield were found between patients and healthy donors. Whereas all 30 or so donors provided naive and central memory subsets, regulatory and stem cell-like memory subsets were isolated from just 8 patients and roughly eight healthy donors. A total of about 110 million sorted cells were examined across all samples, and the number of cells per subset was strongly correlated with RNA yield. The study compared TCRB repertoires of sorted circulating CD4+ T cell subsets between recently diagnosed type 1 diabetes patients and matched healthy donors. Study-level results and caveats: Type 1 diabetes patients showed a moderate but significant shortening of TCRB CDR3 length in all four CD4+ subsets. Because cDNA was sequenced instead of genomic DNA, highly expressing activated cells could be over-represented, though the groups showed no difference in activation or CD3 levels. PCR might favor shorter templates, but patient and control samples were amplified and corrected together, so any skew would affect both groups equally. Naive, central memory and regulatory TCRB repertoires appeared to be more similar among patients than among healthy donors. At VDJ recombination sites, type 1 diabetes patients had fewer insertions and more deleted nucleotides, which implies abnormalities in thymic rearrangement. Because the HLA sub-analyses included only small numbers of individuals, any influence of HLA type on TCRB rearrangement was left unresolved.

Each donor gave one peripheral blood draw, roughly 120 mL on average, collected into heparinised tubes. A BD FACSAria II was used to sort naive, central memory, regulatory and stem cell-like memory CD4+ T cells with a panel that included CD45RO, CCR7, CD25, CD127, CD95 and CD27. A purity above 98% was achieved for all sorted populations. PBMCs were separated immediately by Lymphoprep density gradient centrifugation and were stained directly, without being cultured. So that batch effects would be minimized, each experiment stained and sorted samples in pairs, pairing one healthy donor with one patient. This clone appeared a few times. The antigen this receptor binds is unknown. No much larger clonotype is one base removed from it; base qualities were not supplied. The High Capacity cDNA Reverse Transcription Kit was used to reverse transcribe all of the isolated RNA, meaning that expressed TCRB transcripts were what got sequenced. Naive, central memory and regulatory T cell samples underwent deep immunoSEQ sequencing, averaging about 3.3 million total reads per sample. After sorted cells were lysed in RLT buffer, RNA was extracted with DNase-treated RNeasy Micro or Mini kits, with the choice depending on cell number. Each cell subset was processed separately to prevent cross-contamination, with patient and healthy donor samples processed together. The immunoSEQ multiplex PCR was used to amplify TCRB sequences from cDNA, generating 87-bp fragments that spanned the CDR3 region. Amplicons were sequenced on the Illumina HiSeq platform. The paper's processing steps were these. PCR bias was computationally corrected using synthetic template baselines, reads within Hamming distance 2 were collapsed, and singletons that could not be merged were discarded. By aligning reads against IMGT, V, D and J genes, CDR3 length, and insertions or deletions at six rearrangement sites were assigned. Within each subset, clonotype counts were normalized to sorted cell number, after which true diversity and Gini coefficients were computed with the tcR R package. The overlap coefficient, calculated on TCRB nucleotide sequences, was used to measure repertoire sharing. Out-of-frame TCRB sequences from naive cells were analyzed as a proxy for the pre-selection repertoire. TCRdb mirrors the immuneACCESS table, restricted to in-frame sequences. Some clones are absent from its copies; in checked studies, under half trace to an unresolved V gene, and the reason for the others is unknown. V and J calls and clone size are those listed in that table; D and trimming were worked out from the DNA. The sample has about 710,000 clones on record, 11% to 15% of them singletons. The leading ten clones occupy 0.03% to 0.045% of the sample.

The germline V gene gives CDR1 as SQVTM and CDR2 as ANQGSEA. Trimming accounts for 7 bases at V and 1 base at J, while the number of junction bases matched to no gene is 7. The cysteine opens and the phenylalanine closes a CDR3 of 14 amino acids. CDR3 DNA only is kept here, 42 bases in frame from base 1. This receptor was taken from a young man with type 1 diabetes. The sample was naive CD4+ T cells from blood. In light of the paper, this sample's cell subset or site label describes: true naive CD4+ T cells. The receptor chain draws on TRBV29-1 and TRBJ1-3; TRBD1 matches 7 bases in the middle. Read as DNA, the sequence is TGCAGCGGCGCCGGGACAGATTCTGGAAACACCATATATTTT. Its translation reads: CSGAGTDSGNTIYF.